This T cell receptor beta chain was identified during a study of T cell responses to AZD1222 COVID-19 vaccine (dated by TCRdb to 2020 to 2023). In the study overall: Because spike-specific TCR depth and breadth did not differ between the two schedules, AZD1222 recipients who got a second dose at roughly 4 weeks were pooled with those who got a second dose at roughly 12 weeks. TCR sequencing was performed for 233 trial participants, of whom 200 to 210 were given two doses of AZD1222 and around 25 were given two doses of MenACWY control vaccine. Trial participants were enrolled by age into subgroups of 18-55, 56-69 and 70-plus years, and around 150, 28 and 57 TCR-sequenced participants, respectively, were included in these subgroups.

Between the V and J ends, shortened by 8 bases and 2 bases respectively, the junction contains 11 bases. The germline V gene (reference sequence) sets CDR1 to SEHNR and CDR2 to FQNEAQ. The CDR3 numbers 13 residues from cysteine through phenylalanine. The DNA shown is the 39-base CDR3, in frame from base 1. The CDR3 regions of human TCRbeta chains were analyzed by immunosequencing. The original methods were these. TCRs in the repertoires were compared against a reference library of SARS-CoV-2-specific TCRs that had been generated with the MIRA antigen-specificity platform. Breadth was defined as the fraction of unique TCRs that were SARS-CoV-2-associated. Depth was defined as the fraction of total T cells that were SARS-CoV-2-associated. Using the MIRA data, each spike-specific TCR was assigned both to the spike region to which the TCR was reactive and to a CD4 or CD8 class. Log10-transformed breadth and depth values were compared by one-way ANOVA with Sidak's multiple comparisons tests. Imported from immuneACCESS, the table was reduced by TCRdb to in-frame sequences with V and J called. These copies leave out some clones; in studies compared against another copy, an unresolved V gene accounts for under half, and the cause of the remainder is not known. V and J calls and clone size follow that table, whereas D and trimming were derived from the DNA. This sample lists 110,000 to 150,000 clones; under 95% were detected once. The ten most abundant clones make up about 9.1% of the sample.

The time point label here, explained by the study, means: baseline before first vaccination. Vaccinee samples came from UK trials COV001 and COV002, including a single-blind randomized controlled phase 2/3 trial of AZD1222 (ChAdOx1 nCoV-19) in healthy adults. For TCRbeta chain sequencing, PBMC samples from trial participants were taken at day 0 and at day 28 after the second dose. About this clone itself: Its antigen target is currently unknown. No base qualities exist here, and no much larger clone lies one base off it.

General study outcomes and caveats: The vaccine-associated CD4 TCRs covered the entire spike protein, and the dominant responses fell in regions 160-218 and 743-854. The 56-69-year group was small, and its depth increase did not reach significance, likely because of low power. A significant rise in spike-specific TCR breadth and depth was observed after two AZD1222 doses relative to day 0 and relative to MenACWY recipients. Reportedly, almost half of the unique spike-specific TCRs recognized epitopes lying outside the regions that are mutated in the B.1.351 and B.1.1.7 variants. Conclusions about previously exposed vaccinees were limited because only six AZD1222 recipients were SARS-CoV-2 seropositive at baseline. Participants were mostly white British, with more females than males. The authors suggested clonal diversity may have been underestimated. Because no day 14 peak-response samples were available, repertoires were characterized only after the peak T cell response.

Sample: peripheral blood, taken on day 0 of AZD1222 vaccination. This TCR came from an adult in good health. The rearranged chain carries TRBV7-9 and TRBJ2-3, with the D assignment possibly TRBD1 or TRBD2, given 5 matching bases for each. The DNA reads TGTGCCAGCTTAGGGACCTACACAGATACGCAGTATTTT. The encoded protein is CASLGTYTDTQYF.